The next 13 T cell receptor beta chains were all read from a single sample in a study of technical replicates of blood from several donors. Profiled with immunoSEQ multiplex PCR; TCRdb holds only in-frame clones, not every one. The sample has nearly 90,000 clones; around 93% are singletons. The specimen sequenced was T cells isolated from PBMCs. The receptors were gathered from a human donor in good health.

The CDR3 bases are TGCGCCAGCAGACTAGCGGGAGAATATTCCGAGCAGTACTTC. It codes for CASRLAGEYSEQYF. This sequence joins TRBV10-2 and TRBJ2-7; 11 nucleotides match TRBD2. The CDR3 loop spans 14 amino acids. From germline, CDR1 is WSHSY and CDR2 SAAADI. Trimming took 6 bases from V and 6 from J; bases not matched to a gene: 7.

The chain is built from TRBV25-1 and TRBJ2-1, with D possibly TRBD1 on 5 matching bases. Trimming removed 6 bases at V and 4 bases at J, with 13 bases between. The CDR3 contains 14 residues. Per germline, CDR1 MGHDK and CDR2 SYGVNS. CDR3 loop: CASSIWTLYNEQFF. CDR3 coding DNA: TGTGCCAGCAGCATATGGACACTGTACAATGAGCAGTTCTTC.

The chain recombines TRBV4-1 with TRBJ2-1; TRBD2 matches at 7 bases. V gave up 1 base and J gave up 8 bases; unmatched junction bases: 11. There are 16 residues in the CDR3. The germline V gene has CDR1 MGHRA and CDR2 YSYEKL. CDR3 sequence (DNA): TGCGCCAGCAGCCAAGGGGGGGGGAACGGAGGCTATGAGCAGTTCTTC. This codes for CASSQGGGNGGYEQFF.

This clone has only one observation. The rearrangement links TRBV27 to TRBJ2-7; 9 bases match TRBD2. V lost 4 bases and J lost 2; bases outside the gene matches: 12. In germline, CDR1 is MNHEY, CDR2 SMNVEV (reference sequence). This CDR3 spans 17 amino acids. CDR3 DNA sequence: TGTGCCAGCAGTTCCTTTAGGGGGCGGGAGGGTACCTACGAGCAGTACTTC. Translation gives CASSSFRGREGTYEQYF.

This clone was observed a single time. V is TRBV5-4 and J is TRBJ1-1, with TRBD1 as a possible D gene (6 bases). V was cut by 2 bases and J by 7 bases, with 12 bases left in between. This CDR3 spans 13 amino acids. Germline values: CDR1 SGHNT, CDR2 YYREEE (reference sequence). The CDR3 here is CASSFTGSGEAFF. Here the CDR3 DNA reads TGTGCCAGCAGCTTCACAGGGTCTGGTGAAGCTTTCTTT.

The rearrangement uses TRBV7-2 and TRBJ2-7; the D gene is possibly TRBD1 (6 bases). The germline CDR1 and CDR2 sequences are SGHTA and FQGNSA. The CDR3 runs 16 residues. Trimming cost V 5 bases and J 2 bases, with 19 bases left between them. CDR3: CASSPLKGERTYEQYF. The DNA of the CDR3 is TGTGCCAGCAGCCCCCTTAAGGGGGAGCGAACCTACGAGCAGTACTTC.

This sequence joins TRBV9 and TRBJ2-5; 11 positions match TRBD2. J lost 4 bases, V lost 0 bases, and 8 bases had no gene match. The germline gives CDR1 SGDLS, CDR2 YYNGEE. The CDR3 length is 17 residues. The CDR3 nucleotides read TGTGCCAGCAGCGTAGGACTAGCGGGGCTGAGGGGAGAGACCCAGTACTTC. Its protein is CASSVGLAGLRGETQYF.

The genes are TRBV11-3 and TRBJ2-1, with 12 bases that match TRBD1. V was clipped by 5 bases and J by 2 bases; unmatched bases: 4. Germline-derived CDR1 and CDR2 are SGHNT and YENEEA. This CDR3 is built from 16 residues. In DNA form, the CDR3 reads TGTGCCAGCAGCCCTGGGACAGGGGGCCCCTACAATGAGCAGTTCTTC. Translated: CASSPGTGGPYNEQFF.

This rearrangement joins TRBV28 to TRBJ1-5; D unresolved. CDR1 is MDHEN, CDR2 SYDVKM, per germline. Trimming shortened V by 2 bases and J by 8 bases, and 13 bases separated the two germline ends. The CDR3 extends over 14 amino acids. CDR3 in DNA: TGTGCCAGCAGTTTACCCCTCCCACGGGAGCCCCAGCATTTT. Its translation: CASSLPLPREPQHF.

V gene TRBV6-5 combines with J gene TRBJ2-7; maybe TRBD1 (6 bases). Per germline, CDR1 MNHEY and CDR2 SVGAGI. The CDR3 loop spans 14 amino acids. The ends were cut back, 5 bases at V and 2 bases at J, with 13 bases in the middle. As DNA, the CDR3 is TGTGCCAGCAGTAAGTCGACAGGACCCTACGAGCAGTACTTC. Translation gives CASSKSTGPYEQYF.

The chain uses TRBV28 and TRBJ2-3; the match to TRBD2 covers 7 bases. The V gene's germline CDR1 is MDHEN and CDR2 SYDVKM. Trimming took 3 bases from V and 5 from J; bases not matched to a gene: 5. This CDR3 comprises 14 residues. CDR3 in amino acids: CASSLEGEGDTQYF. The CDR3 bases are TGTGCCAGCAGTTTGGAAGGGGAGGGAGATACGCAGTATTTT.

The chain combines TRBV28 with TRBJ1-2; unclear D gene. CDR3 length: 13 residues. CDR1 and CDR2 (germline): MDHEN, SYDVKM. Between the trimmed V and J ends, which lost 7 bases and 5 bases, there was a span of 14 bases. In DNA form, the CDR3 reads TGTGCCAGCACCACCCTCCCAGTTTATGGCTACACCTTC. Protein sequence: CASTTLPVYGYTF.

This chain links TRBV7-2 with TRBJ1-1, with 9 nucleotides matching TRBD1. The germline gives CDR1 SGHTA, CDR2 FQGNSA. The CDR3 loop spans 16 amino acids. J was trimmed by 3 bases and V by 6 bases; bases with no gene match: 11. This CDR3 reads CASSPGVWTGDTEAFF. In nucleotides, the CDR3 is TGTGCCAGCAGTCCAGGGGTCTGGACAGGGGACACTGAAGCTTTCTTT.